The T cell receptor (beta chain) under discussion was sequenced for a study of blood T cells in healthy people across ages (dated by TCRdb to 2015 to 2017). Regarding the research as a whole: In model experiments, template switching captured about one uniquely barcoded TCR beta cDNA molecule for every two T cells. The donors were split into four age groups: young (average about 16 years), middle-aged (roughly 39), aged (roughly 68) and long-lived (approximately 89). Age-related changes in TCR beta repertoire diversity were measured in the study by deep sequencing normalized with unique cDNA molecular identifiers. Two additional independent replicas of 1 million unique cDNA reads from the same blood draw were analyzed for two donors (one aged 18 to 29 and one aged 80 or older). To avoid experimental bias, donors of different ages were randomly spread across the sequencing lanes.

Details on this clonotype: Its target antigen remains unknown. Base-call qualities are not available, and no considerably larger clone is one nucleotide away.

What the work shows at the level of the full study, not this receptor alone: Compared with the aged group, the long-lived group had more naive CD4+ T cells, fewer expanded clones and increased TCR diversity, suggesting age selection. Conclusive comparison of naive and antigen-experienced compartments was prevented by the profiling of bulk unsorted PBMCs. Because donor CMV infection status was unknown, age-related changes in expanded clonotypes were potentially confounded. There was a strong correlation between observed TCR beta diversity and the percentage of naive T cells measured by flow cytometry. Observed TCR beta diversity per million T cells fell roughly linearly with age, and a significant reduction was already apparent by age roughly 40. Total diversity estimates from one million sequenced T cells were considered lower bounds and underestimates.

The library was generated by 5' RACE. For sequencing, an Illumina HiSeq 2500 was employed. A second about 6 to 11 cycle PCR used a sample-barcoded 5' primer and a J-beta primer mix. A unique molecular identifier was introduced onto each TCR beta cDNA molecule by a template-switch 5' adaptor carrying 12 random nucleotides. At least 3 million CDR3-containing paired-end reads were obtained from each sample. The Mint cDNA synthesis kit, primed by a TRBC-specific oligonucleotide, was used to synthesize first-strand cDNA from all RNA. All cDNA was treated with uracil-DNA glycosylase and then went through a first 18-cycle PCR with the universal primers M1SS and BC2_uni_R. The paper's processing steps were these. For normalization, 1 million high-quality reads, each with a distinct molecular identifier, were randomly selected from each sample. Instead of being binned into consensus sequences, reads with shared molecular identifiers were discarded. MiTCR, run with a Q25 quality threshold and the strictest error-elimination algorithm, handled CDR3 identification, clonotype clustering and error correction. A nonparametric unseen species model using Euler transformation provided a lower-bound estimate of total TCR beta diversity. TCRdb handled the public reads itself, with Q25 trimming in fastp and clone calling in MiXCR, and kept productive beta chains. Each record represents a unique CDR3 protein, reported with the most common genes and DNA among its rows. None of the V and J calls come from the authors' own analysis; TCRdb made them. The sample table records around 800,000 distinct CDR3 sequences; approximately 59% of these occur just once. In total, the top ten clones hold approximately 30% of the sample.

The CDR3 measures 10 amino acids from cysteine to phenylalanine. Of all the DNA, just the CDR3 is kept, 30 bases in frame from base 1. The germline V gene (reference sequence) supplies CDR1 DFQATT and CDR2 SNEGSKA. Between the V and J ends, shortened by 0 bases and 5 bases respectively, the junction contains 1 base. Systemically healthy Caucasian individuals from Russia, some 38 in total and aged 6 to 90 years, were included as donors. Each donor gave 8 to 10 milliliters of peripheral blood, drawn into EDTA-treated Vacutainer tubes. Ficoll-Paque density-gradient centrifugation was used to isolate PBMCs, with at least 6.5 million obtained per sample. Trizol reagent was used to extract total RNA from the PBMCs, yielding at least 5 micrograms per sample. Naive CD45RAhigh/CD27high T cell percentages were measured by flow cytometry on a PBMC aliquot from every donor.

The sequenced sample consisted of blood. The chain uses TRBV20-1 and TRBJ1-2; too little of a D gene remains to name it. The TCR sequence derives from a man aged 30-40 years in good health. Here the CDR3 is given as CSAREYGYTF. The nucleotides read TGCAGTGCTAGAGAGTATGGCTACACCTTC.